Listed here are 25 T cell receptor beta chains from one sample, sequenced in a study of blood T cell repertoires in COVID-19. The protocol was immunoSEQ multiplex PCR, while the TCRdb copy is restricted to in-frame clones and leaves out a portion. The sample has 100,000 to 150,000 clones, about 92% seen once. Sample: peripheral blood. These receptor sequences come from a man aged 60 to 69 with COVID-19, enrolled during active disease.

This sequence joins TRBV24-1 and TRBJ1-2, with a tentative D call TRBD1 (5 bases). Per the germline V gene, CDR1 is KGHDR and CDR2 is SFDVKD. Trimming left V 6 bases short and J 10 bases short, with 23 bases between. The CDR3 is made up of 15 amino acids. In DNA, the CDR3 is TGTGCCACCAGTACGTACCGCGGCAGGGTGACCTACTACACCTTC. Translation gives CATSTYRGRVTYYTF.

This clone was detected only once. The CDR3 region has the DNA TGTGCCAGCAGCTTAGGGACTAGCGGGCTCCAGTTCTTC. Translated: CASSLGTSGLQFF. The V gene is TRBV7-3, the J gene TRBJ2-1, with 12 bases fitting TRBD2. V dropped 2 bases and J dropped 13; count of bases not matched to a gene: 3. This CDR3 has 13 amino acids. CDR1 and CDR2 (germline): SGHTA, FQGTGA. Supplemented by reference TRBV7-3 and TRBJ2-1, the full variable domain reads GAGVSQTPSNKVTEKGKYVELRCDPISGHTALYWYRQSLGQGPEFLIYFQGTGAADDSGLPNDRFFAVRPEGSVSTLKIQRTERGDSAVYLCASSLGTSGLQFFGPGTRLTVL.

The CDR3 region is CASRQGPDSNQPQHF. The CDR3 nucleotides read TGCGCCAGCAGACAGGGTCCCGATAGCAATCAGCCCCAGCATTTT. The rearrangement links TRBV10-2 to TRBJ1-5, with D maybe TRBD1 (6 bases). V was cut by 6 bases and J by 0 bases, with 12 bases left in between. Per germline, CDR1 WSHSY and CDR2 SAAADI. The CDR3 loop spans 15 amino acids.

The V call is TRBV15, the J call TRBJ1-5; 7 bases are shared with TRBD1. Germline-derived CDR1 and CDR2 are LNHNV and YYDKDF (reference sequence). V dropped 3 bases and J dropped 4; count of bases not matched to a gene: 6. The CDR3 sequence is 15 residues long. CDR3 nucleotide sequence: TGTGCCACCAGCAGGGACAGGATGTTTAATCAGCCCCAGCATTTT. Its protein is CATSRDRMFNQPQHF.

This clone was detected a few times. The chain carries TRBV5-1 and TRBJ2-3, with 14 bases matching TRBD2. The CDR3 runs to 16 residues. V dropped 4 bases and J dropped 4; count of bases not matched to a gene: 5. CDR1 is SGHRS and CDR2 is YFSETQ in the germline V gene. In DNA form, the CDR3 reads TGCGCCAGCAGCCACCGACTAGCGGGAGGGGCAGATACGCAGTATTTT. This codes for CASSHRLAGGADTQYF.

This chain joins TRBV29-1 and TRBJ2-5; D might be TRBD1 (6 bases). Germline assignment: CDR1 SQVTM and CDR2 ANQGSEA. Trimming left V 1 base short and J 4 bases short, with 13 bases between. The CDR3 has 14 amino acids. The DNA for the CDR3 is TGCAGCGTTGAAGTTCCAGGGGTTGCAGAGACCCAGTACTTC. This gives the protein CSVEVPGVAETQYF.

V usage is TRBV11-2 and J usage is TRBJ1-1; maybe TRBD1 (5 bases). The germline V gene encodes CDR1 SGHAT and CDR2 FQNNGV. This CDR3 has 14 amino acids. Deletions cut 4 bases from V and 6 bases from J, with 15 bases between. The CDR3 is CASSSGGELAEAFF. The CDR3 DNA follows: TGTGCCAGCAGCTCGGGGGGGGAGTTGGCTGAAGCTTTCTTT.

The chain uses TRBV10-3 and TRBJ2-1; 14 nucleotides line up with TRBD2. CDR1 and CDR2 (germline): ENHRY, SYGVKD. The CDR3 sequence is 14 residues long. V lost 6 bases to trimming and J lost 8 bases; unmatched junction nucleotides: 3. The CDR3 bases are TGTGCCATCAGCGGACTAGCGGGAGGATATGAGCAGTTCTTC. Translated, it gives CAISGLAGGYEQFF.

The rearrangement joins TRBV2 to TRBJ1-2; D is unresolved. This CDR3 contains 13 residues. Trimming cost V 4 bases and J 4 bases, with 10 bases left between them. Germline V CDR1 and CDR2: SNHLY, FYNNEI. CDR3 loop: CASSGGRGYGYTF. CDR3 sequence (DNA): TGTGCCAGCAGTGGGGGTCGGGGCTATGGCTACACCTTC.

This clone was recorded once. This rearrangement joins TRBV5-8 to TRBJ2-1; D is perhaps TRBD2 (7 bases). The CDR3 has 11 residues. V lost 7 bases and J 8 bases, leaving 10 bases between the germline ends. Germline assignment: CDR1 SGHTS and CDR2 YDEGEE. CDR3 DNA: TGTGCCAGCCGGGGGGCCGATGAGCAGTTCTTC. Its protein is CASRGADEQFF.

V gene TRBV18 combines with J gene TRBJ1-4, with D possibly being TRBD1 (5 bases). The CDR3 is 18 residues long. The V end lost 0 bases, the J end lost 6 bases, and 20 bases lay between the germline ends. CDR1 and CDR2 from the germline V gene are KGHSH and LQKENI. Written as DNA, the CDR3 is TGTGCCAGCTCACCACCGTTGAAGGGGCGAGTCAGTCATGAAAAACTGTTTTTT. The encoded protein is CASSPPLKGRVSHEKLFF.

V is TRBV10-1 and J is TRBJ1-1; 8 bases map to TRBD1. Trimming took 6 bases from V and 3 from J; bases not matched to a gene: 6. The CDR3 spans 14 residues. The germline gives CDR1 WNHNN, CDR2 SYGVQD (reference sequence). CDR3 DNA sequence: TGCGCCAGCAGAGCCTTACAGGGGGACACTGAAGCTTTCTTT. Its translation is CASRALQGDTEAFF.

The CDR3 region is CASSQDHPGGGEAFF. The CDR3 DNA sequence: TGCGCCAGCAGCCAAGATCACCCAGGGGGAGGTGAAGCTTTCTTT. The chain has TRBV4-3 and TRBJ1-1; TRBD1 matches 7 bases. Germline loops: CDR1 LGHNA, CDR2 YSLEER. CDR3 length: 15 residues. V lost 0 bases, J lost 7 bases, and 8 bases stayed unmatched.

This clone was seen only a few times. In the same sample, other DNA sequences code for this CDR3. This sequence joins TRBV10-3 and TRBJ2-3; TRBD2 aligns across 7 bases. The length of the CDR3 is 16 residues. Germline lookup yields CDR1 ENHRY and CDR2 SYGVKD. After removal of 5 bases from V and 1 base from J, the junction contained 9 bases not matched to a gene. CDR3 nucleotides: TGTGCCATCAGTCCAGTAGCGGGTGGGGGCACAGATACGCAGTATTTT. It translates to CAISPVAGGGTDTQYF.

The CDR3: CASSVDEGTLGEQYF. The DNA of the CDR3 is TGTGCCAGCAGCGTAGATGAGGGGACTTTGGGCGAGCAGTACTTC. The chain has TRBV9 and TRBJ2-7; a possible D gene is TRBD2 (6 bases). Trimming shortened V by 0 bases and J by 6 bases, and 16 bases separated the two germline ends. From germline, CDR1 is SGDLS and CDR2 YYNGEE. The CDR3 totals 15 residues. The variable domain in full, with the rest retrieved from reference TRBV9 and TRBJ2-7, is DSGVTQTPKHLITATGQRVTLRCSPRSGDLSVYWYQQSLDQGLQFLIQYYNGEERAKGNILERFSAQQFPDLHSELNLSSLELGDSALYFCASSVDEGTLGEQYFGPGTRLTVT.

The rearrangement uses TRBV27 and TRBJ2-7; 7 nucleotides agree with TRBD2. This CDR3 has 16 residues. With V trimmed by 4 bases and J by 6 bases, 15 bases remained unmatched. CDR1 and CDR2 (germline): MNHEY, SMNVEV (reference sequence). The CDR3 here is CASSSLLERDRREQYF. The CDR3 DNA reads TGTGCCAGCAGTTCCCTTCTGGAGCGGGACCGACGCGAGCAGTACTTC.

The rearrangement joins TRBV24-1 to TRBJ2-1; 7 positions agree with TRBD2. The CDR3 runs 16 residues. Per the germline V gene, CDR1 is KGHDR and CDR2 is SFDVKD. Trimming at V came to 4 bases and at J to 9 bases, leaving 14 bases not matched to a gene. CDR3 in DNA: TGTGCCACCAGTGACCTTGCGACGGGAACGGGGGGTGAGCAGTTCTTC. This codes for CATSDLATGTGGEQFF.

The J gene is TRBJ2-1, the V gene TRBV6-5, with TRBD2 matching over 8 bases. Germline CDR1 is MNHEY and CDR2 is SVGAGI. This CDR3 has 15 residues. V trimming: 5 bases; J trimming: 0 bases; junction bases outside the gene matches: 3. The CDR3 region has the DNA TGTGCCAGCAGTCTGAGCGGGAGCTCCTACAATGAGCAGTTCTTC. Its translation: CASSLSGSSYNEQFF.

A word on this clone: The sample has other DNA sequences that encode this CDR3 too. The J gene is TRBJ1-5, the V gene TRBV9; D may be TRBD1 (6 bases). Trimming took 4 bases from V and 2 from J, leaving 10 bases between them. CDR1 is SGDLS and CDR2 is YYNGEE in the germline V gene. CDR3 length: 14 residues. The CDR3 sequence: CASSPGGGNQPQHF. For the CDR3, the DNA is TGTGCCAGCAGCCCGGGGGGCGGCAATCAGCCCCAGCATTTT.

CDR3 loop: CASSLQGSTEAFF. The CDR3 nucleotides read TGTGCCAGCAGCCTACAGGGGAGCACTGAAGCTTTCTTT. The gene calls are TRBV9 and TRBJ1-1; 7 bases align to TRBD1. The junction had 4 bases not matched to a gene; V was cut back by 4 bases and J by 4 bases. Germline V CDR1 and CDR2: SGDLS, YYNGEE. The CDR3 runs to 13 residues. Combining the CDR3 with reference TRBV9 and TRBJ1-1 gives the whole variable domain DSGVTQTPKHLITATGQRVTLRCSPRSGDLSVYWYQQSLDQGLQFLIQYYNGEERAKGNILERFSAQQFPDLHSELNLSSLELGDSALYFCASSLQGSTEAFFGQGTRLTVV.

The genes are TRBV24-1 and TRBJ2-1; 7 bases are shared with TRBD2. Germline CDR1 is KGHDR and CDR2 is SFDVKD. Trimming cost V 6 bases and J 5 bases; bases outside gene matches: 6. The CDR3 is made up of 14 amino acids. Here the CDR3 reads CATSRAGRHNEQFF. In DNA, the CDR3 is TGTGCCACCAGTAGAGCGGGACGCCACAATGAGCAGTTCTTC.

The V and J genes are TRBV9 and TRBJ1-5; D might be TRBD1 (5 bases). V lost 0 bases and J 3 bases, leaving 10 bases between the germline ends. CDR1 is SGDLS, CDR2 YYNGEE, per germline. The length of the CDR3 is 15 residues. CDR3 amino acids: CASSVGGDDNQPQHF. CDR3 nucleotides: TGTGCCAGCAGCGTAGGGGGCGATGACAATCAGCCCCAGCATTTT. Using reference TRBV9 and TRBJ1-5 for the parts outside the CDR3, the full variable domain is DSGVTQTPKHLITATGQRVTLRCSPRSGDLSVYWYQQSLDQGLQFLIQYYNGEERAKGNILERFSAQQFPDLHSELNLSSLELGDSALYFCASSVGGDDNQPQHFGDGTRLSIL.

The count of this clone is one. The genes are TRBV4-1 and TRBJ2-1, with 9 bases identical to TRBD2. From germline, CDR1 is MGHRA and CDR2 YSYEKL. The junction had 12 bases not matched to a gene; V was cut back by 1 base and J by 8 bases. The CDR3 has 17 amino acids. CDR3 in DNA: TGCGCCAGCAGCCAAGTTGGGTTTAGCGGGAGAGGCGATGAGCAGTTCTTC. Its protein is CASSQVGFSGRGDEQFF.

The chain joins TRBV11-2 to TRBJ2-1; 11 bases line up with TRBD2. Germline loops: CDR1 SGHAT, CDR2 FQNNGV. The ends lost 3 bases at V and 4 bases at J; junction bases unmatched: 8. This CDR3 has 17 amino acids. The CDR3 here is CASSFSYGTSGYNEQFF. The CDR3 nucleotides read TGTGCCAGCAGCTTCTCCTACGGGACTAGCGGTTACAATGAGCAGTTCTTC. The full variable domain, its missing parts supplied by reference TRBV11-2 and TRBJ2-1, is EAGVAQSPRYKIIEKRQSVAFWCNPISGHATLYWYQQILGQGPKLLIQFQNNGVVDDSQLPKDRFSAERLKGVDSTLKIQPAKLEDSAVYLCASSFSYGTSGYNEQFFGPGTRLTVL.

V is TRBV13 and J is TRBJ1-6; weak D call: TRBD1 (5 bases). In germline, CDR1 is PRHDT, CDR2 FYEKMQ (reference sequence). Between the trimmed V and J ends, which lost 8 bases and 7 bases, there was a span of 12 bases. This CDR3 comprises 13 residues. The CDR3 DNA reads TGTGCCAGCCAAGGGGCTCGAAATTCACCCCTCCACTTT. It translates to CASQGARNSPLHF.